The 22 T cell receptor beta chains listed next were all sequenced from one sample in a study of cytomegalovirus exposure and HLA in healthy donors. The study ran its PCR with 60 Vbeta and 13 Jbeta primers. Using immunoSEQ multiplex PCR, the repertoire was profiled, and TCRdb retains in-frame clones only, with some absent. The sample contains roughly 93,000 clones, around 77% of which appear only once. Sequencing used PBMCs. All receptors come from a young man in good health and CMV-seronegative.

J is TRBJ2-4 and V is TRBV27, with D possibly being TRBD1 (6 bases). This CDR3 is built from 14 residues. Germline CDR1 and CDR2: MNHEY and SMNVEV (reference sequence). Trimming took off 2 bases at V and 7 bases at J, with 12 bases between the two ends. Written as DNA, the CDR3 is TGTGCCAGCAGTTTAGCGACAGGTCTTAACATTCAGTACTTC. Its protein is CASSLATGLNIQYF.

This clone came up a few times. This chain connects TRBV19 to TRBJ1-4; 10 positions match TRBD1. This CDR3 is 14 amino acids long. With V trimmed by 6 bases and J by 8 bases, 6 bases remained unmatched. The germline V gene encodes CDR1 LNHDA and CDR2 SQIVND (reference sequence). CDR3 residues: CASSQTGGEEKLFF. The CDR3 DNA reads TGTGCCAGTAGCCAGACAGGGGGCGAAGAAAAACTGTTTTTT.

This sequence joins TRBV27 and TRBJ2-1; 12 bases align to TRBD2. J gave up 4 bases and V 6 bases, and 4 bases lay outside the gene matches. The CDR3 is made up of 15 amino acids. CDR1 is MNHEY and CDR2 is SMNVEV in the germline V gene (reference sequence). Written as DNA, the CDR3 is TGTGCCAGCAGCACCGGGACTAGCGGGTACAATGAGCAGTTCTTC. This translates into CASSTGTSGYNEQFF.

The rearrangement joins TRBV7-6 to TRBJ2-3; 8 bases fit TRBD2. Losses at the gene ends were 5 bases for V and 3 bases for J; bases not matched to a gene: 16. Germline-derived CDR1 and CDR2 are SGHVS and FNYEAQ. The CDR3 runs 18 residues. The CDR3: CASSPIKQSGSGTDTQYF. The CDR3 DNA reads TGTGCCAGCAGCCCAATAAAACAGAGCGGGAGTGGGACAGATACGCAGTATTTT.

The CDR3 coding sequence is TGTGCCAGTAGTATACTGCGGGACTGGAAGAACACTGAAGCTTTCTTT. Amino acids: CASSILRDWKNTEAFF. The rearrangement uses TRBV19 and TRBJ1-1; D is perhaps TRBD1 (5 bases). Trimming removed 2 bases from V and 1 base from J, with 14 bases in between. Germline-derived CDR1 and CDR2 are LNHDA and SQIVND (reference sequence). The CDR3 covers 16 residues.

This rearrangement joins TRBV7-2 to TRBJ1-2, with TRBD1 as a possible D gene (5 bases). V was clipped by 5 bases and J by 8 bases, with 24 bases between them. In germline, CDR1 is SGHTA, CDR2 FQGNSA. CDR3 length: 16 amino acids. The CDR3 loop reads CASSQITSGPGRGYTF. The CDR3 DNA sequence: TGTGCCAGCAGCCAGATCACATCGGGACCCGGGAGGGGCTACACCTTC. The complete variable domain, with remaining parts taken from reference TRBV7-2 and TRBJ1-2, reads GAGVSQSPSNKVTEKGKDVELRCDPISGHTALYWYRQSLGQGLEFLIYFQGNSAPDKSGLPSDRFSAERTGGSVSTLTIQRTQQEDSAVYLCASSQITSGPGRGYTFGSGTRLTVV.

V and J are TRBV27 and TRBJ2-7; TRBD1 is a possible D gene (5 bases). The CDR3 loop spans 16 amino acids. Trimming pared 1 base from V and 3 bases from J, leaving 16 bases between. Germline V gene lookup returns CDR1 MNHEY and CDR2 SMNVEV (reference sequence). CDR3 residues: CASSLYPGSGNYEQYF. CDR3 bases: TGTGCCAGCAGTTTATACCCGGGCTCAGGGAACTACGAGCAGTACTTC.

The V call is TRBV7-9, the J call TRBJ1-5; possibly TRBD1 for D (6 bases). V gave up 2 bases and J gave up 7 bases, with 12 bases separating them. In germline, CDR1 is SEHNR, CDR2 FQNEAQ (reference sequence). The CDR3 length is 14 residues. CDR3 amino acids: CASSLSGGGQPQHF. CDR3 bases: TGTGCCAGCAGCTTATCGGGGGGCGGGCAGCCCCAGCATTTT. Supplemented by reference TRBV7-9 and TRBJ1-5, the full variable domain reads DTGVSQNPRHKITKRGQNVTFRCDPISEHNRLYWYRQTLGQGPEFLTYFQNEAQLEKSRLLSDRFSAERPKGSFSTLEIQRTEQGDSAMYLCASSLSGGGQPQHFGDGTRLSIL.

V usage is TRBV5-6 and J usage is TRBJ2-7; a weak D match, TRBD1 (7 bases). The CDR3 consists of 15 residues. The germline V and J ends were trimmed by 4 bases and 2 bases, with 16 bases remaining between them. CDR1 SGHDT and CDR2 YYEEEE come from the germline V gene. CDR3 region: CASSPQGGRTYEQYV. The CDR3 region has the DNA TGTGCCAGCAGCCCTCAGGGGGGTCGAACCTACGAGCAGTACGTC.

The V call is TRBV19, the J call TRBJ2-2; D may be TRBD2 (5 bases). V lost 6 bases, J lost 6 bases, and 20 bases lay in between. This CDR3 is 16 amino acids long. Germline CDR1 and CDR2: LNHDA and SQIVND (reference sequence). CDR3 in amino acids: CASRVEALDNAGELFF. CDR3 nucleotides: TGTGCCAGTAGGGTGGAGGCACTTGACAACGCCGGGGAGCTGTTTTTT.

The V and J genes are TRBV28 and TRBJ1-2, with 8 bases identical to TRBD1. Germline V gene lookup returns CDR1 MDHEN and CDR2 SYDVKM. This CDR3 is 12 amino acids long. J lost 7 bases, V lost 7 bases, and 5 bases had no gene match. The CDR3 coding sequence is TGTGCCAGCACCCCTCAGGGGGCTGGCTACACCTTC. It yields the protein CASTPQGAGYTF.

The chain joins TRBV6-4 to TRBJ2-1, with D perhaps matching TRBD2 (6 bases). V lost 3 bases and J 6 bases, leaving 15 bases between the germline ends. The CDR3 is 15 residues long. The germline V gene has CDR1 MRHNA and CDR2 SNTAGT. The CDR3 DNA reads TGTGCCAGCAGTGAGTGGCTAGCGTTAACCAATGAGCAGTTCTTC. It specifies CASSEWLALTNEQFF.

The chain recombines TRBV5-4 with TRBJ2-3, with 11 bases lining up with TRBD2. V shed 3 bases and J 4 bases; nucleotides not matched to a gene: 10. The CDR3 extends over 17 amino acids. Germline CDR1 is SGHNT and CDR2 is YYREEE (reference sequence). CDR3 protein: CASSSEPIAGGPDTQYF. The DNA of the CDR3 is TGTGCCAGCAGCTCGGAGCCGATAGCGGGGGGGCCAGATACGCAGTATTTT.

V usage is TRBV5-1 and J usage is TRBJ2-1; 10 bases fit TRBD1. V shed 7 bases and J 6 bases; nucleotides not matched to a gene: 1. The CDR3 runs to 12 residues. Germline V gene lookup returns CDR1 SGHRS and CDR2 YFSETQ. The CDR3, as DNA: TGCGCCAGCGGGACAGGGGTCAATGAGCAGTTCTTC. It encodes CASGTGVNEQFF.

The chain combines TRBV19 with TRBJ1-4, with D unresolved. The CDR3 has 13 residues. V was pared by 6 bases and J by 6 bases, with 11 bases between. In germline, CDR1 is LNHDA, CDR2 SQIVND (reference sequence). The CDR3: CASRAGVYEKLFF. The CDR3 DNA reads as TGTGCCAGTAGGGCTGGAGTTTATGAAAAACTGTTTTTT.

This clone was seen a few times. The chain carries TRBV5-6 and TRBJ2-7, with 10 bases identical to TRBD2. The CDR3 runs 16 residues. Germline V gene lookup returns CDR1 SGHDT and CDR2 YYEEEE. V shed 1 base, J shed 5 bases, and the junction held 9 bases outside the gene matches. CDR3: CASSLTGASGSHEQYV. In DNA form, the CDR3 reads TGTGCCAGCAGCTTGACGGGTGCTAGCGGGAGCCACGAGCAGTACGTC.

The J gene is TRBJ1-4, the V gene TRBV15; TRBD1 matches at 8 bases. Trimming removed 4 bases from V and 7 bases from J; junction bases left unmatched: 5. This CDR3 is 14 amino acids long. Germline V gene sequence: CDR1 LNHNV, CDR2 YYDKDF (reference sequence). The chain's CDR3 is CATSTGTGGEKLFF. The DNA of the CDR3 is TGTGCCACCAGCACCGGGACAGGAGGTGAAAAACTGTTTTTT.

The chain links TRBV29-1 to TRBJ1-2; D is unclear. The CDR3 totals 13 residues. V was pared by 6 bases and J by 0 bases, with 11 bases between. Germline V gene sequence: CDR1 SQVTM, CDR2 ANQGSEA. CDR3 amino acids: CSVREKSNYGYTF. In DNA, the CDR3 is TGCAGCGTCCGAGAAAAGTCTAACTATGGCTACACCTTC.

The CDR3 DNA sequence: TGTGCCAGCAGTGACTCTAAAGGGGGATATAGGAACACTGAAGCTTTCTTT. Its protein product is CASSDSKGGYRNTEAFF. This sequence joins TRBV25-1 and TRBJ1-1, with TRBD1 as a possible D gene (6 bases). In germline, CDR1 is MGHDK, CDR2 SYGVNS. The CDR3 spans 17 residues. Trimming removed 3 bases at V and 1 base at J, with 18 bases between.

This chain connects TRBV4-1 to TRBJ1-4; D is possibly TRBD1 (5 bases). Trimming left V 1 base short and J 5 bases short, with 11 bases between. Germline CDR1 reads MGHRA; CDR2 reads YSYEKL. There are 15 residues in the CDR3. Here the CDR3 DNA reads TGCGCCAGCAGCCAAGCGGCGGGACTGAATGAAAAACTGTTTTTT. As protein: CASSQAAGLNEKLFF.

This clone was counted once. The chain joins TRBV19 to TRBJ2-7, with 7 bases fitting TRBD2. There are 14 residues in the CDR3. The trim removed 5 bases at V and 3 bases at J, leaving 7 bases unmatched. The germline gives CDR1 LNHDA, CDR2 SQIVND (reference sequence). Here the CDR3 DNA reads TGTGCCAGTAGTCCTCTGGGGGGGATCTACGAGCAGTACTTC. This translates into CASSPLGGIYEQYF.

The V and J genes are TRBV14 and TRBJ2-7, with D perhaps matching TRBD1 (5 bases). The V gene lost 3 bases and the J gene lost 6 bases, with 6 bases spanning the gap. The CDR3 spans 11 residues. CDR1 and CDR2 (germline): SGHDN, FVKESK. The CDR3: CASSQGPEQYF. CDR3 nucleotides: TGTGCCAGCAGCCAGGGGCCCGAGCAGTACTTC.